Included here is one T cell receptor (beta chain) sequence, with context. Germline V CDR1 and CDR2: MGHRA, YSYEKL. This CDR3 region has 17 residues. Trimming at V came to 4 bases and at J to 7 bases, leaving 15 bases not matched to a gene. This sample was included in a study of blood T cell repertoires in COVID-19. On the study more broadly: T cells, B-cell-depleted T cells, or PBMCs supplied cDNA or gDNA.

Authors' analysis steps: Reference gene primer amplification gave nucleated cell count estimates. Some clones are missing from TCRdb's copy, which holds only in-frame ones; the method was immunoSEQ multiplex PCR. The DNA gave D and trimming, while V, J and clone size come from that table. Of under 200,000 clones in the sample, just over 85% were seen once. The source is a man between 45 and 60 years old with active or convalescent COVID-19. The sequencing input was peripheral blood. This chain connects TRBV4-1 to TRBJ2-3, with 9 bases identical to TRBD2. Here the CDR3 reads CASSRGAASGIMYTQYF. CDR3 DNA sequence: TGCGCCAGCAGCCGAGGCGCGGCTAGCGGGATAATGTATACGCAGTATTTT.